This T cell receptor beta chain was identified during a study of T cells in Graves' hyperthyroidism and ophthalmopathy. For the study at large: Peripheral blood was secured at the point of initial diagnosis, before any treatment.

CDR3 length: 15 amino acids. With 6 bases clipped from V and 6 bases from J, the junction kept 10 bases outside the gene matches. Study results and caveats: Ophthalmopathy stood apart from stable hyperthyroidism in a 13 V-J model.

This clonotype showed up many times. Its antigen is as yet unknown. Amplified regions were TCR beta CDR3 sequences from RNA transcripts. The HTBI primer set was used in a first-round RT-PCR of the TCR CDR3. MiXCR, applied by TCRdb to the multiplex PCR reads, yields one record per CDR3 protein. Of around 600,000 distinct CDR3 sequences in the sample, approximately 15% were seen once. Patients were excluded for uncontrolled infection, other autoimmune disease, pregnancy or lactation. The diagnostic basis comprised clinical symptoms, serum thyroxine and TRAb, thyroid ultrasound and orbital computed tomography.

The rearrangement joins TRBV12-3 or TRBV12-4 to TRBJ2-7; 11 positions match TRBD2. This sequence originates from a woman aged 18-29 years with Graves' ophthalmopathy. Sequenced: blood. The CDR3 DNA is TGTGCCAGCAGCCGCCGACTAGCGGGACGGAGCGAGCAGTACTTC. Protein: CASSRRLAGRSEQYF.